The rows below give T cell receptor beta chains drawn from one sample of a study of blood T cell repertoires in COVID-19. The repertoire was sequenced with immunoSEQ multiplex PCR; TCRdb's copy has only in-frame clones and lacks some. Of about 170,000 clones detected, about 85% appear once; the ten largest clones hold about 6.9%. The sequencing sample was made of peripheral blood. The origin of the receptors is a man older than 75 with COVID-19, enrolled during active disease. Both conserved end residues are part of each CDR3. Each record gives: J gene, V gene, D gene, clone size, CDR3 protein, CDR3 DNA. A D gene is named only where the DNA matches it firmly. A clone size is listed for some rows: how often the clone was seen (once, few, many), or a class if it is expanded.

j_gene: TRBJ2-7; v_gene: TRBV2; d_gene: .; abundance: few; CDR3aa: CASRSTASSYEQYF; CDR3nt: TGTGCCAGCAGGTCGACCGCTAGCTCCTACGAGCAGTACTTC
j_gene: TRBJ1-2; v_gene: TRBV28; d_gene: TRBD1; abundance: few; CDR3aa: CASSSPSNTGQGPYGYTF; CDR3nt: TGTGCCAGCAGTTCTCCATCTAACACGGGACAGGGGCCCTATGGCTACACCTTC
j_gene: TRBJ1-1; v_gene: TRBV28; d_gene: .; abundance: .; CDR3aa: CASKKGGGNTEAFF; CDR3nt: TGTGCCAGCAAAAAAGGGGGTGGGAACACTGAAGCTTTCTTT
j_gene: TRBJ1-2; v_gene: TRBV3-1/TRBV3-2; d_gene: TRBD1; abundance: once; CDR3aa: CASSQTTGDGYTF; CDR3nt: TGTGCCAGCAGCCAAACTACAGGGGATGGCTACACCTTC
j_gene: TRBJ1-5; v_gene: TRBV6-4; d_gene: TRBD1; abundance: .; CDR3aa: CASSDTGDRGHSNQPQHF; CDR3nt: TGTGCCAGCAGTGACACTGGGGACAGGGGGCATAGCAATCAGCCCCAGCATTTT
j_gene: TRBJ1-2; v_gene: TRBV27; d_gene: .; abundance: .; CDR3aa: CASSSQGTYGYTF; CDR3nt: TGTGCCAGCAGTTCCCAGGGGACCTATGGCTACACCTTC
j_gene: TRBJ1-4; v_gene: TRBV11-3; d_gene: TRBD1; abundance: .; CDR3aa: CASSSTGGNEKLFF; CDR3nt: TGTGCCAGCAGCTCTACAGGGGGTAATGAAAAACTGTTTTTT
j_gene: TRBJ1-3; v_gene: TRBV18; d_gene: .; abundance: .; CDR3aa: CASSLDLMTGGGNTIYF; CDR3nt: TGTGCCAGCTCACTCGACCTCATGACAGGCGGCGGAAACACCATATATTTT
j_gene: TRBJ2-5; v_gene: TRBV6-2/TRBV6-3; d_gene: .; abundance: .; CDR3aa: CASSFQAIDETQYF; CDR3nt: TGTGCCAGCAGTTTTCAGGCTATAGATGAGACCCAGTACTTC
j_gene: TRBJ1-1; v_gene: TRBV18; d_gene: .; abundance: .; CDR3aa: CASSPPPGGTEAFF; CDR3nt: TGTGCCAGCTCACCACCCCCGGGTGGCACTGAAGCTTTCTTT
j_gene: TRBJ2-3; v_gene: TRBV3-1/TRBV3-2; d_gene: TRBD2; abundance: .; CDR3aa: CASSHGTSGGGGTDTQYF; CDR3nt: TGTGCCAGCAGCCACGGGACTAGCGGGGGGGGAGGCACAGATACGCAGTATTTT
j_gene: TRBJ2-3; v_gene: TRBV7-3; d_gene: TRBD1; abundance: .; CDR3aa: CASSTGQGIGTNTQYF; CDR3nt: TGTGCCAGCAGCACCGGACAGGGCATTGGGACAAATACGCAGTATTTT
j_gene: TRBJ1-1; v_gene: TRBV19; d_gene: .; abundance: .; CDR3aa: CASTNNGGTEAFF; CDR3nt: TGTGCCAGTACCAATAACGGGGGTACTGAAGCTTTCTTT
j_gene: TRBJ2-1; v_gene: TRBV11-3; d_gene: TRBD1; abundance: .; CDR3aa: CASSVGTVGEQFF; CDR3nt: TGTGCCAGCAGCGTAGGGACAGTCGGTGAGCAGTTCTTC
j_gene: TRBJ1-2; v_gene: TRBV19; d_gene: .; abundance: once; CDR3aa: CASSPWGDPTNYGYTF; CDR3nt: TGTGCCAGTAGCCCGTGGGGGGACCCCACTAACTATGGCTACACCTTC
j_gene: TRBJ1-1; v_gene: TRBV5-1; d_gene: .; abundance: .; CDR3aa: CASSVQGGRRTEAFF; CDR3nt: TGCGCCAGCAGCGTCCAGGGCGGAAGGCGCACTGAAGCTTTCTTT
j_gene: TRBJ1-1; v_gene: TRBV6-5; d_gene: .; abundance: .; CDR3aa: CASSRDMNTEAFF; CDR3nt: TGTGCCAGCAGTAGGGACATGAACACTGAAGCTTTCTTT
j_gene: TRBJ1-1; v_gene: TRBV3-1/TRBV3-2; d_gene: .; abundance: .; CDR3aa: CASSRIALNTEAFF; CDR3nt: TGTGCCAGCAGCCGCATTGCGCTGAACACTGAAGCTTTCTTT
j_gene: TRBJ2-1; v_gene: TRBV7-6; d_gene: .; abundance: .; CDR3aa: CASSLGQGSYNEQFF; CDR3nt: TGTGCCAGCAGCTTAGGCCAGGGCTCCTACAATGAGCAGTTCTTC
j_gene: TRBJ2-7; v_gene: TRBV5-1; d_gene: TRBD1; abundance: .; CDR3aa: CASSLGQGSYEQYF; CDR3nt: TGCGCCAGCAGCCTGGGACAGGGCTCCTACGAGCAGTACTTC
j_gene: TRBJ2-2; v_gene: TRBV3-1/TRBV3-2; d_gene: .; abundance: .; CDR3aa: CASSPYTGELFF; CDR3nt: TGTGCCAGCAGTCCATACACCGGGGAGCTGTTTTTT
j_gene: TRBJ1-4; v_gene: TRBV5-1; d_gene: .; abundance: few; CDR3aa: CASRGRGTTNEKLFF; CDR3nt: TGCGCCAGCAGGGGAAGAGGGACAACTAATGAAAAACTGTTTTTT
j_gene: TRBJ2-1; v_gene: TRBV27; d_gene: .; abundance: .; CDR3aa: CASRRPPGNEQFF; CDR3nt: TGTGCCAGCCGAAGGCCCCCGGGTAATGAGCAGTTCTTC
j_gene: TRBJ2-2; v_gene: TRBV6-2/TRBV6-3; d_gene: .; abundance: once; CDR3aa: CASSKPGQINTGELFF; CDR3nt: TGTGCCAGCAGTAAGCCCGGACAGATAAACACCGGGGAGCTGTTTTTT
j_gene: TRBJ2-4; v_gene: TRBV18; d_gene: .; abundance: .; CDR3aa: CASSPNRRDIQYF; CDR3nt: TGTGCCAGCTCACCAAACAGAAGAGACATTCAGTACTTC
j_gene: TRBJ2-5; v_gene: TRBV28; d_gene: .; abundance: .; CDR3aa: CASSPPRQAQYF; CDR3nt: TGTGCCAGCAGTCCTCCACGACAGGCGCAGTACTTC
j_gene: TRBJ2-2; v_gene: TRBV5-1; d_gene: TRBD2; abundance: .; CDR3aa: CASSYGRSANTGELFF; CDR3nt: TGCGCCAGCAGCTACGGGAGGTCCGCGAACACCGGGGAGCTGTTTTTT
j_gene: TRBJ1-5; v_gene: TRBV7-2; d_gene: TRBD1; abundance: .; CDR3aa: CASSLGQVQPQHF; CDR3nt: TGTGCCAGCAGCTTGGGACAGGTGCAGCCCCAGCATTTT
j_gene: TRBJ1-2; v_gene: TRBV7-9; d_gene: .; abundance: .; CDR3aa: CASSLDRVHGYTF; CDR3nt: TGTGCCAGCAGCTTAGACAGGGTCCATGGCTACACCTTC
j_gene: TRBJ2-2; v_gene: TRBV3-1/TRBV3-2; d_gene: .; abundance: .; CDR3aa: CASSAQTNSGNTGELFF; CDR3nt: TGTGCCAGCAGCGCACAAACGAATTCAGGGAACACCGGGGAGCTGTTTTTT
j_gene: TRBJ1-5; v_gene: TRBV7-9; d_gene: TRBD1; abundance: .; CDR3aa: CASSVQGGNQPQHF; CDR3nt: TGTGCCAGCAGCGTACAGGGGGGAAATCAGCCCCAGCATTTT
j_gene: TRBJ1-5; v_gene: TRBV19; d_gene: .; abundance: .; CDR3aa: CASSGGRFGQPQHF; CDR3nt: TGTGCCAGTAGTGGAGGGAGGTTTGGTCAGCCCCAGCATTTT
j_gene: TRBJ1-1; v_gene: TRBV2; d_gene: .; abundance: .; CDR3aa: CASRGDSYHTEAFF; CDR3nt: TGTGCCAGCAGGGGGGACTCCTACCACACTGAAGCTTTCTTT
j_gene: TRBJ2-7; v_gene: TRBV6-1; d_gene: .; abundance: .; CDR3aa: CASSEALRLTTNF; CDR3nt: TGTGCCAGCAGTGAAGCGCTGAGACTAACTACTAACTTC
j_gene: TRBJ1-3; v_gene: TRBV19; d_gene: .; abundance: .; CDR3aa: CASSIARGLNSGNTIYF; CDR3nt: TGTGCCAGTAGTATAGCCCGGGGACTCAACTCTGGAAACACCATATATTTT
j_gene: TRBJ2-5; v_gene: TRBV18; d_gene: TRBD1; abundance: .; CDR3aa: CASSLNQGALVETQYF; CDR3nt: TGTGCCAGCTCACTTAACCAGGGGGCGTTGGTAGAGACCCAGTACTTC
j_gene: TRBJ1-4; v_gene: TRBV10-3; d_gene: .; abundance: few; CDR3aa: CAISERELPNEKLFF; CDR3nt: TGTGCCATCAGTGAACGAGAGTTACCCAATGAAAAACTGTTTTTT
j_gene: TRBJ2-1; v_gene: TRBV7-8; d_gene: .; abundance: once; CDR3aa: CASSPRLQPSYNEQFF; CDR3nt: TGTGCCAGCAGCCCCAGACTACAACCCTCCTACAATGAGCAGTTCTTC
j_gene: TRBJ1-5; v_gene: TRBV7-9; d_gene: .; abundance: .; CDR3aa: CASSLAEGSNQPQHF; CDR3nt: TGTGCCAGCAGCTTAGCGGAGGGTTCCAATCAGCCCCAGCATTTT
j_gene: TRBJ1-2; v_gene: TRBV9; d_gene: TRBD1; abundance: .; CDR3aa: CASSVGRGKANYGYTF; CDR3nt: TGTGCCAGCAGCGTAGGCAGGGGGAAAGCTAACTATGGCTACACCTTC
j_gene: TRBJ1-4; v_gene: TRBV6-1; d_gene: TRBD1; abundance: .; CDR3aa: CASTLRQGGGEKLFF; CDR3nt: TGTGCCAGCACCTTACGACAGGGTGGAGGTGAAAAACTGTTTTTT